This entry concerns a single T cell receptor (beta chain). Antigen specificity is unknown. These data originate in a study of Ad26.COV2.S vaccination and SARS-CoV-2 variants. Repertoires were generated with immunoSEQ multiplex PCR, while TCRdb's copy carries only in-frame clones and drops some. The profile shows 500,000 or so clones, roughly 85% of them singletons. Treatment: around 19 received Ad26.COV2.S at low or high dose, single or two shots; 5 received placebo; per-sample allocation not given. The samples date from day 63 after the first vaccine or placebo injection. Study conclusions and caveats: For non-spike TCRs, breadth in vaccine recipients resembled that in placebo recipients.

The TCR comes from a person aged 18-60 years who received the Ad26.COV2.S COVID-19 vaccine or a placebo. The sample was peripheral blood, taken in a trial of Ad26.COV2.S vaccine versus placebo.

CDR3: CASTGRSTNTEAFF. CDR3 DNA: TGTGCCAGTACAGGGCGCAGTACCAACACTGAAGCTTTCTTT. V usage is TRBV19 and J usage is TRBJ1-1; tentative D call: TRBD1 (5 bases). Trimming removed 7 bases at V and 2 bases at J, with 14 bases between. Germline assignment: CDR1 LNHDA and CDR2 SQIVND (reference sequence). CDR3 length equals 14 residues.